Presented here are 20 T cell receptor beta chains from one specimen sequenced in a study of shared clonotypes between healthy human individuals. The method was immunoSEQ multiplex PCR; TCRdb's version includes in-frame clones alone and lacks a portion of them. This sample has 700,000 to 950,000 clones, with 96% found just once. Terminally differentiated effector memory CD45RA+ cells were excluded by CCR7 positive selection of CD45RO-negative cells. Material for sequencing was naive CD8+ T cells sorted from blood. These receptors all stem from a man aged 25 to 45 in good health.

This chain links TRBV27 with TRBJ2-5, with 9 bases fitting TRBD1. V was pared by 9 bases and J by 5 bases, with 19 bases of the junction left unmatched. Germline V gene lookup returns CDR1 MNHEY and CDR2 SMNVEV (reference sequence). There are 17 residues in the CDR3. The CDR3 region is CASSTALGDREYETQYF. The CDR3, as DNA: TGTGCCAGTTCGACCGCCTTAGGGGACAGGGAGTATGAGACCCAGTACTTC.

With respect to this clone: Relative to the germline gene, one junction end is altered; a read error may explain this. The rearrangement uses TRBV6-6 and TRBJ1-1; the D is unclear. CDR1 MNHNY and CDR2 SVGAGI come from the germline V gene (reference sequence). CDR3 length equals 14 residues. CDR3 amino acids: CASSYSIQDTEAFF. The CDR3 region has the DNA TGTGCCAGCAGCTACTCGATACAAGACACTGAAGCTTTCTTT.

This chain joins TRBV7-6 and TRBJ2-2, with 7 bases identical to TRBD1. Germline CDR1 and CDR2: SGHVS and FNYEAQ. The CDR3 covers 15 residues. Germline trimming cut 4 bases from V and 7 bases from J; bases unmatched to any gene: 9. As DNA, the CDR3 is TGTGCCAGCAGCTCGCCGACAGGGTTAATCGGGGAGCTGTTTTTT. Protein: CASSSPTGLIGELFF.

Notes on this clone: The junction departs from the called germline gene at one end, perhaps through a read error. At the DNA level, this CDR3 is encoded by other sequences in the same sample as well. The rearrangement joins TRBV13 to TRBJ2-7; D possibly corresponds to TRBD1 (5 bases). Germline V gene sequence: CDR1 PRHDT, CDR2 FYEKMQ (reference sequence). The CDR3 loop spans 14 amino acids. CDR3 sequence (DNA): TGTGCCAGCAGCCTAGGGTCAGGGTCCTACGAGCAGTACTTC. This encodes CASSLGSGSYEQYF. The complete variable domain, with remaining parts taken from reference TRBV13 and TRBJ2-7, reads AAGVIQSPRHLIKEKRETATLKCYPIPRHDTVYWYQQGPGQDPQFLISFYEKMQSDKGSIPDRFSAQQFSDYHSELNMSSLELGDSALYFCASSLGSGSYEQYFGPGTRLTVT.

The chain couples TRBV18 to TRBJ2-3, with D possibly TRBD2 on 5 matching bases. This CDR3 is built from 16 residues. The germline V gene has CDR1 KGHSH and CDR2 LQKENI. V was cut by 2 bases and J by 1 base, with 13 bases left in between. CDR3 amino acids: CASSPISGMGTDTQYF. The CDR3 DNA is TGTGCCAGCTCACCAATCTCGGGAATGGGCACAGATACGCAGTATTTT.

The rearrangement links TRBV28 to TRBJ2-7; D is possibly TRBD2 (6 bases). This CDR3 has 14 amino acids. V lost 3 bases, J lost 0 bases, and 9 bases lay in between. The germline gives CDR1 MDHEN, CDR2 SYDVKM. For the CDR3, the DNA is TGTGCCAGCAGTTTTGCGGGGACCTCCTACGAGCAGTACTTC. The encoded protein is CASSFAGTSYEQYF.

CDR3: CASSLAGAEIAKNIQYF. CDR3 coding DNA: TGTGCCAGCAGCTTAGCAGGGGCCGAAATAGCCAAAAACATTCAGTACTTC. The chain employs TRBV7-9 and TRBJ2-4, with TRBD1 as a possible D gene (5 bases). There are 17 residues in the CDR3. Germline V gene data show CDR1 as SEHNR and CDR2 as FQNEAQ (reference sequence). Between the trimmed V and J ends, which lost 0 bases and 0 bases, there was a span of 12 bases.

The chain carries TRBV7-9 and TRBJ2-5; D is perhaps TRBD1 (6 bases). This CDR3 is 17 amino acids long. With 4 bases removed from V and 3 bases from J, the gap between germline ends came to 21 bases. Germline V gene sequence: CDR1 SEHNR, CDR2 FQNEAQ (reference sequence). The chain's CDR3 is CASSSNTQQGRKETQYF. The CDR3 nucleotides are TGTGCCAGCAGCTCTAATACGCAACAGGGAAGGAAAGAGACCCAGTACTTC.

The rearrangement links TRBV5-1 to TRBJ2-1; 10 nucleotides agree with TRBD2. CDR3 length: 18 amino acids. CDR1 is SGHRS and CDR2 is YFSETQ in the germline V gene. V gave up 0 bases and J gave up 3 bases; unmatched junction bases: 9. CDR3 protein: CASSLERPSGSHYNEQFF. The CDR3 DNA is TGCGCCAGCAGCTTGGAACGCCCTAGCGGGAGCCACTACAATGAGCAGTTCTTC.

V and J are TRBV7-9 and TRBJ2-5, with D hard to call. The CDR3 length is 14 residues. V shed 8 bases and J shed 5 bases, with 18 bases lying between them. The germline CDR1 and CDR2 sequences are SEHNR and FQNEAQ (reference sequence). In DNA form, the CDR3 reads TGTGCCAGCCTTTCCGTCCTGGACGCGGAGACCCAGTACTTC. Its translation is CASLSVLDAETQYF.

The CDR3 coding sequence is TGTGCCAGCAGCCAGGGGGCAGGGATCAGCAATGAGCAGTTCTTC. The encoded protein is CASSQGAGISNEQFF. The V call is TRBV7-2, the J call TRBJ2-1; the match to TRBD1 covers 8 bases. Germline CDR1 and CDR2: SGHTA and FQGNSA. J gave up 6 bases and V 5 bases, and 9 bases lay outside the gene matches. CDR3 length equals 15 residues.

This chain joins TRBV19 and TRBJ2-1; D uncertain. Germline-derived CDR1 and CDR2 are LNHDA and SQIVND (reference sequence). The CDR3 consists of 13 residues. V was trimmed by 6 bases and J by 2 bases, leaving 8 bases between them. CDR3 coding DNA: TGTGCCAGTAGGGGGAACACCTACAATGAGCAGTTCTTC. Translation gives CASRGNTYNEQFF.

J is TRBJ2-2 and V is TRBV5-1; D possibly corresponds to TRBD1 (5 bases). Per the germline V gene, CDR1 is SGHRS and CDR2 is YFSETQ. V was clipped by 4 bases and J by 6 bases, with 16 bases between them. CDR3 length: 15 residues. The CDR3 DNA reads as TGCGCCAGCAGCATCAAGACAGCCGGGCCCGGGGAGCTGTTTTTT. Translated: CASSIKTAGPGELFF.

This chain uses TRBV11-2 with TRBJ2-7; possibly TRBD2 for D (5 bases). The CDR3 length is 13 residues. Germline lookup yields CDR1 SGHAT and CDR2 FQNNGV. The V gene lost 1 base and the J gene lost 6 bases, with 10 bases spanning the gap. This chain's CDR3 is CASSLVPGVEQYF. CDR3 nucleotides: TGTGCCAGCAGCTTAGTACCCGGGGTCGAGCAGTACTTC.

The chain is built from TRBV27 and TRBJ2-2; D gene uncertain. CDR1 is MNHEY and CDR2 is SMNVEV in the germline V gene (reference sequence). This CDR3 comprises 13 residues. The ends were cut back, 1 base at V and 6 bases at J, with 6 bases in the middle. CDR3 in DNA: TGTGCCAGCAGTTTATTTGTGCCCGGGGAGCTGTTTTTT. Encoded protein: CASSLFVPGELFF.

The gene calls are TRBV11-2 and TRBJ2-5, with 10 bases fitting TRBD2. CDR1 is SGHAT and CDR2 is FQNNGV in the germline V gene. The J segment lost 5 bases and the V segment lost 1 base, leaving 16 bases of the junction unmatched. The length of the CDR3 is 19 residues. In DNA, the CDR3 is TGTGCCAGCAGCTTAGCTCCCGCTGGCACTAGCGGGATTTGGGAGACCCAGTACTTC. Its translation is CASSLAPAGTSGIWETQYF.

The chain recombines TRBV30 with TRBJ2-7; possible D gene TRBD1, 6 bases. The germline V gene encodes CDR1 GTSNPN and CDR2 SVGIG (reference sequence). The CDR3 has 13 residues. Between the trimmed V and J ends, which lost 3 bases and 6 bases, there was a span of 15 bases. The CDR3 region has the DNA TGTGCCTGGAGCCACGCTGGGGGCCGCGAGCAGTACTTC. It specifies CAWSHAGGREQYF.

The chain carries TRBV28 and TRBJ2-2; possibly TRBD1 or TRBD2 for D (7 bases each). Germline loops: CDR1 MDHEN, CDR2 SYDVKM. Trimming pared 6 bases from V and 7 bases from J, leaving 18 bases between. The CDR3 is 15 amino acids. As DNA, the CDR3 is TGTGCCAGCAGCACGGGCAGGGGGAGGGGCGGGGAGCTGTTTTTT. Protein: CASSTGRGRGGELFF.

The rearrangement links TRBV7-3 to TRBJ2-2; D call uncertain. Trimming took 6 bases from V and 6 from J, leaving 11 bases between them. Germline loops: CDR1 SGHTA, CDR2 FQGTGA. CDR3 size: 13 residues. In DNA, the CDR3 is TGTGCCAGCAGGCCCCAGGCGGCCGGGGAGCTGTTTTTT. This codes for CASRPQAAGELFF.

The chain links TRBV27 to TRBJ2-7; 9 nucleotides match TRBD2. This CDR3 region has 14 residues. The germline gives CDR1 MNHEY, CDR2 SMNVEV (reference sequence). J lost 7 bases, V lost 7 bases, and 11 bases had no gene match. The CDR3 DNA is TGTGCCAGCACCCCCTTAGCGGGAGTGGGGGAGCAGTACTTC. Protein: CASTPLAGVGEQYF.